This T cell receptor (beta chain) was observed in a study of shared clonotypes between healthy human individuals. About this clone: Its antigen is still unknown.

Study-level results: Clonotypes not shared had lower generation probabilities than those common to all four donors.

Trimming at V came to 4 bases and at J to 4 bases, leaving 4 bases not matched to a gene. Germline values: CDR1 SGHRS, CDR2 YFSETQ. CDR3 length: 14 amino acids. This table comes from immunoSEQ multiplex PCR, and its TCRdb copy is limited to in-frame clones, with some not included. Of about 2,500,000 clones in the sample, approximately 92% are singletons; the top ten hold around 0.14%. Sequenced: naive CD4+ T cells sorted from blood. Subset: CD45RA+ positively selected. The receptor was derived from a man aged 18 to 30 in good health. J is TRBJ2-5 and V is TRBV5-1; 10 bases are a match to TRBD1. The CDR3 region is CASSNGTGVETQYF. The CDR3 nucleotides read TGCGCCAGCAGCAACGGGACAGGGGTAGAGACCCAGTACTTC.